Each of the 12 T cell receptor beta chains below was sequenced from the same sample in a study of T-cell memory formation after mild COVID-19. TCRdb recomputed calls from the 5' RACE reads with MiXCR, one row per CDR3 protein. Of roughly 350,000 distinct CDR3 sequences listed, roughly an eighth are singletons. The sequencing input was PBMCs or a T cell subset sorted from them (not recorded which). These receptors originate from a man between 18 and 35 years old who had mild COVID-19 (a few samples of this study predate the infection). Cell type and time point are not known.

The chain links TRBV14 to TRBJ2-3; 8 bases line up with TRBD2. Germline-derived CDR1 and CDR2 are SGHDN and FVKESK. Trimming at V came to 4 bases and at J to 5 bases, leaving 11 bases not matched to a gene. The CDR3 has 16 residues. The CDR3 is CASSLEASGYLDTQYF. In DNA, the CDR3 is TGTGCCAGCAGCCTAGAGGCTAGCGGGTACCTAGATACGCAGTATTTT.

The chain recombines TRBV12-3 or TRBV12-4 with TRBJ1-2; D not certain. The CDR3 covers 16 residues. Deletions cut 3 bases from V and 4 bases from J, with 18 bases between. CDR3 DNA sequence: TGTGCCAGCAGTTTTTTTGGTCGGAGACCCATCTATGGCTACACCTTC. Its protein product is CASSFFGRRPIYGYTF.

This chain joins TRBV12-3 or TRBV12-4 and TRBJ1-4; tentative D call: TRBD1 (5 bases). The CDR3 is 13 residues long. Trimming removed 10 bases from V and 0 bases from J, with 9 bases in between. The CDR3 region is CATGQSTNEKLFF. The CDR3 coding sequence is TGTGCCACCGGACAATCAACTAATGAAAAACTGTTTTTT.

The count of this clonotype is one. The CDR3 sequence: CASGLTGGQPQHF. The CDR3 DNA sequence: TGTGCCAGCGGATTGACAGGTGGCCAGCCCCAGCATTTT. The chain recombines TRBV6-5 with TRBJ1-5, with D perhaps TRBD1 (6 bases). The CDR3 is 13 residues long. The V end was cut by 8 bases, the J end by 7 bases, with 15 bases between. From germline, CDR1 is MNHEY and CDR2 SVGAGI.

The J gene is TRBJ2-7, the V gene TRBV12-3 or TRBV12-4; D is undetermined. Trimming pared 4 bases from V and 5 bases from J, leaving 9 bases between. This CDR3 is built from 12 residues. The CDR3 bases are TGTGCCAGCAGTTCTTCCTGGAACGAGCAGTACTTC. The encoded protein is CASSSSWNEQYF.

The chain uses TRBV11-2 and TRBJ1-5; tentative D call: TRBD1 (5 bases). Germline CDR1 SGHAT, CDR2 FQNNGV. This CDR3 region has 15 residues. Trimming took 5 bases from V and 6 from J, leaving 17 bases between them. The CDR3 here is CASSLDPGLGQPQHF. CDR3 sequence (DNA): TGTGCCAGCAGCCTTGATCCAGGGCTCGGTCAGCCCCAGCATTTT.

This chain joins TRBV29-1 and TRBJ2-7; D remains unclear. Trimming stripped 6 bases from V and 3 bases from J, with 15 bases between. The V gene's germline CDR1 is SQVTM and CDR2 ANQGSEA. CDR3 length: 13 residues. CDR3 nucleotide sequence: TGCAGCGTCCTCTTACGGCAGGACTACGAGCAGTACTTC. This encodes CSVLLRQDYEQYF.

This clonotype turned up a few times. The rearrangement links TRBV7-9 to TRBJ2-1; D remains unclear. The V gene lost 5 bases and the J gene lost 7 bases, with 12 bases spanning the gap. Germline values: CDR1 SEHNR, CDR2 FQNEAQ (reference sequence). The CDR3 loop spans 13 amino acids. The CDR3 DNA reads TGTGCCAGCAGCCTGTGGGTGTCGAATGAGCAGTTCTTC. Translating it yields CASSLWVSNEQFF.

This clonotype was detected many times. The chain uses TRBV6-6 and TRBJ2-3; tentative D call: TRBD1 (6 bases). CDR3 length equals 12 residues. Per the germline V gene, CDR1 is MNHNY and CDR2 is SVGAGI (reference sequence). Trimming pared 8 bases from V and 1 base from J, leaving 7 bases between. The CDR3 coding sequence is TGTGCCAGCTCAGGGGGCACAGATACGCAGTATTTT. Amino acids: CASSGGTDTQYF.

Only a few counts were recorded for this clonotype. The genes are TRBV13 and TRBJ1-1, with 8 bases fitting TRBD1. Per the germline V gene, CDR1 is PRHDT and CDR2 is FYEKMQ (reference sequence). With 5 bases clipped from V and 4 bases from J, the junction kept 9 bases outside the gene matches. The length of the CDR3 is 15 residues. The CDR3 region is CASSTKQGAGTEAFF. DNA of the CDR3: TGTGCCAGCAGCACGAAGCAGGGGGCGGGCACTGAAGCTTTCTTT.

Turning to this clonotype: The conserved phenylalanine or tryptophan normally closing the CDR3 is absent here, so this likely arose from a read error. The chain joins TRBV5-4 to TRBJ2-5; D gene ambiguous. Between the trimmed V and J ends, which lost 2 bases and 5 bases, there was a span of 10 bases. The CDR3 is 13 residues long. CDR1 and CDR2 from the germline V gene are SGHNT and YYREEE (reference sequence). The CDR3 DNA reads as TGTGCCAGCAGCTTCTTCCAGACGGAGACCCAGTACTAC. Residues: CASSFFQTETQYY.

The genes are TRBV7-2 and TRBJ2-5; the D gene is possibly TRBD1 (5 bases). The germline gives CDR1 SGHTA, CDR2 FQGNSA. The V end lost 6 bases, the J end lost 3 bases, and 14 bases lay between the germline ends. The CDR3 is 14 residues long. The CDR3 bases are TGTGCCAGCAGTTTAACCCGACAGAAAGAGACCCAGTACTTC. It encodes CASSLTRQKETQYF.